The rows below give T cell receptor beta chains drawn from one sample of a study of post-analysis software for immune sequencing data. Each CDR3 protein is one row after TCRdb ran MiXCR on the PCR reads. The data show around 770,000 distinct CDR3 sequences, more than 45% seen once. What was sequenced was blood. These receptors were obtained from a girl aged 10 to 17 with multiple sclerosis. The CDR3 runs from the conserved cysteine through the conserved F or W. The order of the fields is J gene, clone size, V gene, CDR3 length, D gene, CDR3 DNA, CDR3 protein. The D gene is left open where the match is weak. Where a row states a size, it is once, few, many or the class of an expanded clone; other rows omit it.

TRBJ1-5 . TRBV12-3/TRBV12-4 12 . TGTGCCAGCACCTCGGGGGGGGTCGCCCAGCATTTT CASTSGGVAQHF
TRBJ2-7 . TRBV20-1 14 . TGCAGTGCTCAAGGGGACATTATCTCCTACGAGCAGTACTTC CSAQGDIISYEQYF
TRBJ2-1 . TRBV2 15 TRBD2 TGTGCCACCAGCTCGAGGACTAGCGCAAACAATGAGCAGTTCTTC CATSSRTSANNEQFF
TRBJ2-7 . TRBV9 10 . TGTGCCAGCGGAGACCCCGAGCAGTACTTC CASGDPEQYF
TRBJ2-7 many TRBV5-1 14 . TGCGCCAGCAGCCTACAGGAGAGAACCTACGAGCAGTACTTC CASSLQERTYEQYF
TRBJ2-5 . TRBV13 18 TRBD2 TGTGCCAGCAGCCAGACTAGCGGGAGGGCCTCGGACCAAGAGACCCAGTACTTC CASSQTSGRASDQETQYF
TRBJ2-7 . TRBV29-1 15 TRBD1 TGCAGCGCAAAGACAGGGGGCATAGGCTCCTACGAGCAGTACTTC CSAKTGGIGSYEQYF
TRBJ1-2 . TRBV4-2 14 . TGTGCCAGCAGCCACACTGGGGCCGCCTATGGCTACACCTTC CASSHTGAAYGYTF
TRBJ2-1 . TRBV9 18 TRBD1 TGTGCCAGCAGCGTCCTAGCCAGGGGGCATGAGTACTACAATGAGCAGTTCTTC CASSVLARGHEYYNEQFF
TRBJ2-5 . TRBV12-3/TRBV12-4 13 . TGTGCCAGCACCTTGGGGACTCAGGAGACCCAGTACTTC CASTLGTQETQYF
TRBJ2-7 . TRBV7-2 14 TRBD1 TGTGCCAGCAGCTGGGACAGGGGGCGATACGAGCAGTACTTC CASSWDRGRYEQYF
TRBJ2-1 . TRBV15 11 . TGTGCCACCGTTTTGGGCAATGAGCAGTTCTTC CATVLGNEQFF
TRBJ2-3 few TRBV6-1 13 . TGTGCCAGCAGTCCGAGACACACAGATACGCAGTATTTT CASSPRHTDTQYF
TRBJ2-7 once TRBV24-1 14 TRBD2 TGTGCCACCAGTGATTCCGGGACTAGTGACGAGCAGTACTTC CATSDSGTSDEQYF
TRBJ1-2 . TRBV7-9 13 . TGTGCCAGCAGCTCAGGACCTTTCCATGGCTACACCTTC CASSSGPFHGYTF
TRBJ2-5 few TRBV3-1 11 . TGTGCCAGCACCCACCGAGAGACCCAGTACTTC CASTHRETQYF
TRBJ1-1 . TRBV12-3/TRBV12-4 10 . TGTGCCAGCCCGTGCACTGAAGCTTTCTTT CASPCTEAFF
TRBJ2-7 . TRBV7-9 15 TRBD2 TGTGCCAGCAGCCGCGCCGGGACTAAAACGAACGAGCAGTACTTC CASSRAGTKTNEQYF
TRBJ2-2 . TRBV24-1 15 . TGTGCCACCAGTGATTGCCGGGGACGGACCGGGGAGCTGTTTTTT CATSDCRGRTGELFF
TRBJ2-3 . TRBV10-3 12 . TGTGCCATCAGTGGCGGGGCAGATACGCAGTATTTT CAISGGADTQYF
TRBJ1-4 few TRBV5-1 15 . TGCGCCAGCAGCTTCTTGGGGGGTGAAAATGAAAAACTGTTTTTT CASSFLGGENEKLFF
TRBJ2-7 many TRBV29-1 13 . TGCAGCGTTGAAGATGGGAGCTCCTACGAGCAGTACTTC CSVEDGSSYEQYF
TRBJ1-2 . TRBV6-6 14 . TGTGCCAGCAGTCCGGGACCCCCTTTGGAGGGCTACACCTTC CASSPGPPLEGYTF
TRBJ2-5 few TRBV20-1 15 . TGCAGTGCTAGAGATCAGGCTAGCCCGCGAGGTCCCCAGTACTTC CSARDQASPRGPQYF
TRBJ1-5 . TRBV20-1 15 . TGCAGTGCCACCTCTCGGGAGGAGCCCAATCAGCACCAGCATTTT CSATSREEPNQHQHF
TRBJ2-7 many TRBV11-2 15 TRBD2 TGTGCCAGCAGCTTAGGGACTAGCGGCTCCTACGAGCAGTACTTC CASSLGTSGSYEQYF
TRBJ2-1 . TRBV7-9 17 . TGTGCCAGCTCCCAAGGGTCGCGGGACCTATATCACAATGAGCAGTTCTTC CASSQGSRDLYHNEQFF
TRBJ2-1 . TRBV9 15 TRBD1 TGTGCCAGCAGCGGACAGGGGGCGCCAATCAATGAGCAGTTCTTC CASSGQGAPINEQFF
TRBJ2-5 . TRBV6-6 13 . TGTGCCAGCACCAAGAGGGTGGGCGAGACCCAGTACTTC CASTKRVGETQYF
TRBJ2-1 few TRBV4-2 13 . TGTGCCAGCAGCCAAGATTCACGCGGGGAGCAGTTCTTC CASSQDSRGEQFF
TRBJ2-7 . TRBV11-1 17 TRBD1 TGTGCCAGCAGCGTCATAGATTGGACAGGGGACCCCTACGAGCAGTACTTC CASSVIDWTGDPYEQYF
TRBJ2-1 few TRBV29-1 14 TRBD2 TGCAGCGTCGTCACTAGCGGGAGTTGGAATGAGCAGTTCTTC CSVVTSGSWNEQFF
TRBJ1-2 . TRBV5-1 15 . TGCGCCAGCAGCTTAATCGCCAGGGCGGAAGATGGCTACACCTTC CASSLIARAEDGYTF
TRBJ2-7 . TRBV7-2 15 . TGTGCCAGCAGCCCGCGGACCGGGGACACCTACGAGCAGTACTTC CASSPRTGDTYEQYF
TRBJ2-3 . TRBV27 16 TRBD2 TGTGCCAGCGGGCGGTGGGAGGGCCGGAGAACAGATACGCAGTATTTT CASGRWEGRRTDTQYF
TRBJ2-3 . TRBV20-1 15 . TGCAGTGCTGAGACCCGGACCCCGGCCACAGATACGCAGTATTTT CSAETRTPATDTQYF
TRBJ2-5 . TRBV5-1 15 . TGCGCCAGCTATGGAGGAGGGGGCGAAGAAGAGACCCAGTACTTC CASYGGGGEEETQYF
TRBJ2-1 few TRBV5-1 15 TRBD2 TGCGCCAGCAGCTTGGCACTAGCGGAATACAATGAGCAGTTCTTC CASSLALAEYNEQFF
TRBJ2-7 few TRBV24-1 13 . TGTGCCACCAGTGACATCGACGGCTACGAGCAGTACTTC CATSDIDGYEQYF
TRBJ1-2 . TRBV4-3 16 . TGCGCCAGCAGCCAAGGGGTCTCGAACAGGTTCTATGGCTACACCTTC CASSQGVSNRFYGYTF
TRBJ2-7 . TRBV7-2 13 . TGTGCCAGCAGCCCTTTCTTAGGCTACGAGCAGTACTTC CASSPFLGYEQYF
TRBJ2-7 . TRBV29-1 12 TRBD1 TGCAGCGTAGGGCAGGGGGACAACGAGCAGTACTTC CSVGQGDNEQYF
TRBJ2-7 . TRBV29-1 14 TRBD2 TGCAGCGTTGAACAGACTAGCGGGAGCAGGGAGCAGTACTTC CSVEQTSGSREQYF
TRBJ2-5 . TRBV5-1 15 . TGCGCCAGCAGCTTGGGGTTAGGGGACCCAGAAAAGCAGTACTTC CASSLGLGDPEKQYF
TRBJ2-1 few TRBV11-2 15 TRBD2 TGTGCCAGCAGGCGGACTAGCGGGAGAGGCAATGAGCAGTTCTTC CASRRTSGRGNEQFF
TRBJ2-1 . TRBV10-3 14 TRBD2 TGTGCCATCAGTGAACTAGCGGGGGGCAATGAGCAGTTCTTC CAISELAGGNEQFF
TRBJ2-3 . TRBV7-9 14 . TGTGCCAGCAGCTTATGGGACGGCACAGATACGCAGTATTTT CASSLWDGTDTQYF